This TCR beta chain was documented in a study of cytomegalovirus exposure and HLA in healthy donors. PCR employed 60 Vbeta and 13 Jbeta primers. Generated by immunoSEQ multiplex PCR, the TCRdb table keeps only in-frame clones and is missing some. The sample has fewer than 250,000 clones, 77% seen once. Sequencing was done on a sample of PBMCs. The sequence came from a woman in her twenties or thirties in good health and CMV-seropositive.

The CDR3 DNA sequence: TGTGCCAGCAGCTTCTTAGCGTCGGGGGAGCTGTTTTTT. Translated, it gives CASSFLASGELFF. The chain uses TRBV7-2 and TRBJ2-2; TRBD2 is a possible D gene (5 bases). CDR1 is SGHTA, CDR2 FQGNSA, per germline. This CDR3 region has 13 residues. Trimming removed 3 bases at V and 8 bases at J, with 10 bases between.